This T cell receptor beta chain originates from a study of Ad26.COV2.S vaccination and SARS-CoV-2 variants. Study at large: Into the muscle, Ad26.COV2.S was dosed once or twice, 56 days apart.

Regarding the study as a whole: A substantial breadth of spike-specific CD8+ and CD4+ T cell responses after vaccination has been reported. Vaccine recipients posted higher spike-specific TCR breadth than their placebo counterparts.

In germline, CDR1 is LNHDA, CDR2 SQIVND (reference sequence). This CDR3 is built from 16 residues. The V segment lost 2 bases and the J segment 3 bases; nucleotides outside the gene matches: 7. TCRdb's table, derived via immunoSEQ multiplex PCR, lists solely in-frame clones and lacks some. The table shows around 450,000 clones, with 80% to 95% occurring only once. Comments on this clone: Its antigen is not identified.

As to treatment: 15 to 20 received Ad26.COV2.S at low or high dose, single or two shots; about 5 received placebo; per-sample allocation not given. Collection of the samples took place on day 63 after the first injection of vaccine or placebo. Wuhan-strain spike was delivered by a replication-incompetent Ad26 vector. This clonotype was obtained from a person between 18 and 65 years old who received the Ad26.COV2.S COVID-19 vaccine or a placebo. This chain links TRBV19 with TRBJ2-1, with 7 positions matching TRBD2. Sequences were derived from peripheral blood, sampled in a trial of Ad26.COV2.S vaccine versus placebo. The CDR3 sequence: CASSILAGVGYNEQFF. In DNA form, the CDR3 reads TGTGCCAGTAGTATACTGGCGGGAGTGGGCTACAATGAGCAGTTCTTC.